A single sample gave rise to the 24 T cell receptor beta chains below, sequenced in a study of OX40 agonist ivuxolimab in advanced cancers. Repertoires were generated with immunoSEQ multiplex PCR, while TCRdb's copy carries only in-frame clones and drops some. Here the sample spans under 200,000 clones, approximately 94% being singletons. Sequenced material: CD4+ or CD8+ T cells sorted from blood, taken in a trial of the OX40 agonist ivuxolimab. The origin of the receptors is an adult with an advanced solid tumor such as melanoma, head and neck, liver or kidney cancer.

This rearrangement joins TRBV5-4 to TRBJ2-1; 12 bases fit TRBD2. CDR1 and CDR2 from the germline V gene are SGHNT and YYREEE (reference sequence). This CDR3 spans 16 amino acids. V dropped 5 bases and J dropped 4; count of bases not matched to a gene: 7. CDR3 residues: CASSPGTSGPYNEQFF. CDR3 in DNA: TGTGCCAGCAGTCCCGGGACTAGCGGGCCGTACAATGAGCAGTTCTTC.

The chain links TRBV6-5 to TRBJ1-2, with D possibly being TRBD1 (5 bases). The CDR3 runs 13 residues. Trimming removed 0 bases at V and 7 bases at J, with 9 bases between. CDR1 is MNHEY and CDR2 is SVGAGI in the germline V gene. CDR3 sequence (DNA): TGTGCCAGCAGTTACTCGGGGGTAGGTGGCTACACCTTC. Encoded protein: CASSYSGVGGYTF.

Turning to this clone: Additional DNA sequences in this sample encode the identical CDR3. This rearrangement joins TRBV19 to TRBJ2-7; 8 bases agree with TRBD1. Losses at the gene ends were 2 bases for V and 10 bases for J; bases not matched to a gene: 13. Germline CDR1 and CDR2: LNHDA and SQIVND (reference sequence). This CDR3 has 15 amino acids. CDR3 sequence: CASSIPGQGGREQYF. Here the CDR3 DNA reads TGTGCCAGTAGTATACCTGGACAGGGTGGTCGCGAACAGTACTTC.

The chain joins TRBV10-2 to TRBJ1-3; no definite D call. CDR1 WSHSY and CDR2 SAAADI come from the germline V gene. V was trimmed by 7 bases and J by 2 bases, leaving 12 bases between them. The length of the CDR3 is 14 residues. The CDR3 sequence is CASTPGGTGNTIYF. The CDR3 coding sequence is TGCGCCAGCACTCCGGGTGGGACTGGAAACACCATATATTTT.

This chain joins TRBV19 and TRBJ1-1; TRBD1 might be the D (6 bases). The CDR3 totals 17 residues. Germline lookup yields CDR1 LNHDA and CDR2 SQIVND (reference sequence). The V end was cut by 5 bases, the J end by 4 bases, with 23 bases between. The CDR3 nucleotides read TGTGCCAGTAGTCCCGCGTCACAGGGAAGAGGGGTCACTGAAGCTTTCTTT. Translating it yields CASSPASQGRGVTEAFF.

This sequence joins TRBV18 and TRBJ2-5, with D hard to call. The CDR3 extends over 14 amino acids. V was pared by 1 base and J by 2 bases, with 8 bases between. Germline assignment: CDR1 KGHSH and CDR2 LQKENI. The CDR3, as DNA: TGTGCCAGCTCACCACTTGGGGATCAAGAGACCCAGTACTTC. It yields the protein CASSPLGDQETQYF.

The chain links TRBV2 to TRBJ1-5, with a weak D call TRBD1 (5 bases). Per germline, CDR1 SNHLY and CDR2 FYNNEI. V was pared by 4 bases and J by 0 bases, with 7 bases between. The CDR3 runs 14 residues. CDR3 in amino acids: CASSARASNQPQHF. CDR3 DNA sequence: TGTGCCAGCAGTGCCAGGGCTAGCAATCAGCCCCAGCATTTT. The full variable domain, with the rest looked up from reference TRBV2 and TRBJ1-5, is EPEVTQTPSHQVTQMGQEVILRCVPISNHLYFYWYRQILGQKVEFLVSFYNNEISEKSEIFDDQFSVERPDGSNFTLKIRSTKLEDSAMYFCASSARASNQPQHFGDGTRLSIL.

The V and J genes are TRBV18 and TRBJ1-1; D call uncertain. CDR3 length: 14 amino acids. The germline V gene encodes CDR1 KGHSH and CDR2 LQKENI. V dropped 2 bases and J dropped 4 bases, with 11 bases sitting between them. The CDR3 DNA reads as TGTGCCAGCTCACCAGTTACGGGAGGCACTGAAGCTTTCTTT. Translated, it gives CASSPVTGGTEAFF.

The CDR3 coding sequence is TGTGCCAGCAGTTCGGACTGGAGCTCCTACAATGAGCAGTTCTTC. It specifies CASSSDWSSYNEQFF. This chain links TRBV2 with TRBJ2-1, with D perhaps TRBD2 (5 bases). The V gene's germline CDR1 is SNHLY and CDR2 FYNNEI. The CDR3 contains 15 residues. V gave up 5 bases and J gave up 0 bases, with 11 bases separating them.

CDR3 DNA sequence: TGTGCCTGGAGTCTCACCATGACAGGAATGTACTTC. It codes for CAWSLTMTGMYF. This chain joins TRBV30 and TRBJ2-7, with D perhaps matching TRBD1 (6 bases). The CDR3 totals 12 residues. V dropped 2 bases and J dropped 12 bases, with 17 bases sitting between them. Germline V CDR1 and CDR2: GTSNPN, SVGIG (reference sequence).

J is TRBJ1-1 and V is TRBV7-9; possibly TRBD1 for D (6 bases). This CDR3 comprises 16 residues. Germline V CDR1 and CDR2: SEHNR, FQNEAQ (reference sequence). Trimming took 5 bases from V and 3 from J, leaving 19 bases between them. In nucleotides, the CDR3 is TGTGCCAGCAGCCCAGCGTTAGTGAAGGGGGACACTGAAGCTTTCTTT. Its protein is CASSPALVKGDTEAFF.

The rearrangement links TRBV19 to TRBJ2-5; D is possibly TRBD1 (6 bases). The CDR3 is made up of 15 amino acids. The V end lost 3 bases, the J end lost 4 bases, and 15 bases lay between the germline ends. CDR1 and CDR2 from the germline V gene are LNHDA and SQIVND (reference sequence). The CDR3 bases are TGTGCCAGTAGTATGGGCACAGGGATGGGAGAGACCCAGTACTTC. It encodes CASSMGTGMGETQYF.

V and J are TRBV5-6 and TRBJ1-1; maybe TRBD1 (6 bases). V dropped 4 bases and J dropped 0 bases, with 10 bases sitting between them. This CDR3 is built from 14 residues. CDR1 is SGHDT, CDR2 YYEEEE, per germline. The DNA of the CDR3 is TGTGCCAGCAGCGAGGGGGTGATGAACACTGAAGCTTTCTTT. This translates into CASSEGVMNTEAFF. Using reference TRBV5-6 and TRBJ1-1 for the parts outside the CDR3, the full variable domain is DAGVTQSPTHLIKTRGQQVTLRCSPKSGHDTVSWYQQALGQGPQFIFQYYEEEERQRGNFPDRFSGHQFPNYSSELNVNALLLGDSALYLCASSEGVMNTEAFFGQGTRLTVV.

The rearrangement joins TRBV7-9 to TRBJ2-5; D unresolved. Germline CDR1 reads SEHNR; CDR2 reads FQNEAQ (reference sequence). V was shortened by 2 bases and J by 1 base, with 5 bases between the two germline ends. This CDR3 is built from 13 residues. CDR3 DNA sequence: TGTGCCAGCAGCTTAAGGCCCCAAGAGACCCAGTACTTC. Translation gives CASSLRPQETQYF.

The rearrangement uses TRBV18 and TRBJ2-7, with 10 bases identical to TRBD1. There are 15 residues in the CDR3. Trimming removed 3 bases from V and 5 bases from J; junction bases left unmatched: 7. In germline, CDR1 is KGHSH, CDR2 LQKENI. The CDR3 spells CASSPQTGGEDEQYF. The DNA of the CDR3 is TGTGCCAGCTCACCGCAGACAGGGGGCGAGGACGAGCAGTACTTC.

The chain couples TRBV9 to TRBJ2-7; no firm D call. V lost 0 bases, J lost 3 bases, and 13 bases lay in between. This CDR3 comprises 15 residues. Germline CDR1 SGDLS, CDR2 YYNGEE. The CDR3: CASSVGGESGYEQYF. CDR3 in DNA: TGTGCCAGCAGCGTAGGGGGTGAGTCTGGCTACGAGCAGTACTTC.

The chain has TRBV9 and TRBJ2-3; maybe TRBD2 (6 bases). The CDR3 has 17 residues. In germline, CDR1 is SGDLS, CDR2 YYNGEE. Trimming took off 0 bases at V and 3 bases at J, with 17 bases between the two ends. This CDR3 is CASSVVPGRELTDTQYF. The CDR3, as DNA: TGTGCCAGCAGCGTAGTTCCCGGGAGAGAGCTTACAGATACGCAGTATTTT.

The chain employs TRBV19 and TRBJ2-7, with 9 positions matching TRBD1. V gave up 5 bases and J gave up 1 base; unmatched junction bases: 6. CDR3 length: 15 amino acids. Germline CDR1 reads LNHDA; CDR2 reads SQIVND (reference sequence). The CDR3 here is CASSPTGGTSYEQYF. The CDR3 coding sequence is TGTGCCAGTAGTCCCACAGGGGGCACGTCCTACGAGCAGTACTTC.

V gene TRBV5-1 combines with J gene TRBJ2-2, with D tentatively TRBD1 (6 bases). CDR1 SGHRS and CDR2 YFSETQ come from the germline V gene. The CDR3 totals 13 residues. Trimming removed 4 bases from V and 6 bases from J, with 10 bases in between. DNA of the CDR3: TGCGCCAGCAGCGTCCGGACAGCCGGGGAGCTGTTTTTT. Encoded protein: CASSVRTAGELFF.

The CDR3 DNA reads as TGTGCCAGCAGCCAAGGGATCAGGGTTCAAGGAGAGACCCAGTACTTC. Translated: CASSQGIRVQGETQYF. V and J are TRBV5-6 and TRBJ2-5, with a weak D call TRBD1 (5 bases). The CDR3 loop spans 16 amino acids. Trimming removed 4 bases at V and 4 bases at J, with 20 bases between. In germline, CDR1 is SGHDT, CDR2 YYEEEE.

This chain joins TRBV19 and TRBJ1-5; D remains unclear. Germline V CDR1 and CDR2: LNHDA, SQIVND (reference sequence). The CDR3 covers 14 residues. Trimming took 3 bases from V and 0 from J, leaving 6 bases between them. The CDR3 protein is CASSIWISNQPQHF. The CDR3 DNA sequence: TGTGCCAGTAGTATTTGGATTAGCAATCAGCCCCAGCATTTT.

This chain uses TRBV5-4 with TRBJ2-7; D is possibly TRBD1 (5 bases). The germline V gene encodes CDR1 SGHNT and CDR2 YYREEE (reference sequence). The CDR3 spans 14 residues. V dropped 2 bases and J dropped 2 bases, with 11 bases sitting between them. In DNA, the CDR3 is TGTGCCAGCAGCTTATTGGACACCCCCTACGAGCAGTACTTC. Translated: CASSLLDTPYEQYF.

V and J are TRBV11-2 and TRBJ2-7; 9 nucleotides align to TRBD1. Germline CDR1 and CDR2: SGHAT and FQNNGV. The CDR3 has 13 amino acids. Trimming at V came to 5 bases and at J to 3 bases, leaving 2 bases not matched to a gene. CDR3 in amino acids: CASSEDRGYEQYF. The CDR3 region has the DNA TGTGCCAGCAGCGAGGACAGGGGCTACGAGCAGTACTTC. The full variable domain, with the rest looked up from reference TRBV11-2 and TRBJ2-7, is EAGVAQSPRYKIIEKRQSVAFWCNPISGHATLYWYQQILGQGPKLLIQFQNNGVVDDSQLPKDRFSAERLKGVDSTLKIQPAKLEDSAVYLCASSEDRGYEQYFGPGTRLTVT.

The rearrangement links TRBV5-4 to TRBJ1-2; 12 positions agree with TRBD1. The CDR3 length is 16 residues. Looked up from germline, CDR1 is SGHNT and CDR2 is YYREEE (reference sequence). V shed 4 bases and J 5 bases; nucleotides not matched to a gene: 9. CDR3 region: CASSRGQGAPRYGYTF. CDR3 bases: TGTGCCAGCAGCCGGGGACAGGGGGCCCCCCGGTATGGCTACACCTTC.